These 19 T cell receptor beta chains share one sample of origin, sequenced in a study of blood T cell repertoires in COVID-19. This table comes from immunoSEQ multiplex PCR, and its TCRdb copy is limited to in-frame clones, with some not included. The sample records 250,000 to 300,000 clones, about 85% being singletons. The specimen was peripheral blood. The receptors stem from a woman between 45 and 60 years old who had recovered from COVID-19.

A single count supports this clone. This chain uses TRBV28 with TRBJ1-1, with unresolved D. The CDR3 is 13 amino acids. V lost 6 bases, J lost 10 bases, and 18 bases lay in between. CDR1 is MDHEN and CDR2 is SYDVKM in the germline V gene. The CDR3 DNA is TGTGCCAGCAGGCGAAGCGGGTCAGGTCGAGCTTTCTTT. It translates to CASRRSGSGRAFF.

This clone showed up just once. This chain connects TRBV30 to TRBJ1-2; 7 nucleotides agree with TRBD1. The CDR3 totals 15 residues. Germline V gives CDR1 GTSNPN, CDR2 SVGIG (reference sequence). V gave up 0 bases and J gave up 5 bases; unmatched junction bases: 9. The CDR3 DNA sequence: TGTGCCTGGAGTGTTAGGAGGGACAGCGTTTATGGCTACACCTTC. Amino acid sequence: CAWSVRRDSVYGYTF.

The genes are TRBV9 and TRBJ1-1; 7 bases agree with TRBD1. CDR1 is SGDLS and CDR2 is YYNGEE in the germline V gene. J was trimmed by 4 bases and V by 2 bases; bases with no gene match: 2. This CDR3 has 13 amino acids. CDR3 protein: CASSVTGTTEAFF. As DNA, the CDR3 is TGTGCCAGCAGCGTGACAGGGACCACTGAAGCTTTCTTT.

The V gene is TRBV10-3, the J gene TRBJ2-2, with D tentatively TRBD2 (6 bases). This CDR3 spans 14 amino acids. V dropped 8 bases and J dropped 4 bases, with 14 bases sitting between them. Per germline, CDR1 ENHRY and CDR2 SYGVKD. The CDR3 sequence is CAILEAGGTGELFF. CDR3 sequence (DNA): TGTGCCATCCTCGAGGCCGGGGGCACCGGGGAGCTGTTTTTT.

CDR3 DNA sequence: TGTGCCTGGAGACAGGGATCCGAAAAACTGTTTTTT. This sequence encodes CAWRQGSEKLFF. This rearrangement joins TRBV30 to TRBJ1-4; maybe TRBD1 (6 bases). This CDR3 has 12 amino acids. Germline assignment: CDR1 GTSNPN and CDR2 SVGIG (reference sequence). V was cut by 3 bases and J by 8 bases, with 10 bases left in between. Full variable domain (remainder filled in from reference TRBV30 and TRBJ1-4): SQTIHQWPATLVQPVGSPLSLECTVEGTSNPNLYWYRQAAGRGLQLLFYSVGIGQISSEVPQNLSASRPQDRQFILSSKKLLLSDSGFYLCAWRQGSEKLFFGSGTQLSVL.

This clone was seen a single time. The chain employs TRBV3-1 (or the pseudogene TRBV3-2) and TRBJ2-3, with 10 bases lining up with TRBD2. Germline V gives CDR1 LGHDT, CDR2 YNNKEL (reference sequence). The CDR3 loop spans 15 amino acids. The ends lost 3 bases at V and 6 bases at J; junction bases unmatched: 6. The DNA for the CDR3 is TGTGCCAGCAGCCATCGAGAAGCGGGAGGGGATACGCAGTATTTT. It yields the protein CASSHREAGGDTQYF.

V is TRBV10-3 and J is TRBJ2-1; 10 bases fit TRBD2. Per the germline V gene, CDR1 is ENHRY and CDR2 is SYGVKD. V shed 6 bases, J shed 0 bases, and the junction held 5 bases outside the gene matches. The CDR3 sequence is 16 residues long. The CDR3 protein is CAIRLAGDSSYNEQFF. CDR3 nucleotide sequence: TGTGCCATCAGGCTAGCGGGGGATAGCTCCTACAATGAGCAGTTCTTC.

This sequence joins TRBV28 and TRBJ2-7, with 8 bases that match TRBD1. Germline loops: CDR1 MDHEN, CDR2 SYDVKM. J lost 6 bases, V lost 6 bases, and 13 bases had no gene match. The CDR3 has 15 residues. CDR3 amino acids: CASRRSGAGGGEQYF. CDR3 bases: TGTGCCAGCAGACGATCTGGGGCAGGGGGCGGCGAGCAGTACTTC.

J is TRBJ2-6 and V is TRBV5-1, with 8 nucleotides matching TRBD2. This CDR3 region has 15 residues. Germline CDR1 SGHRS, CDR2 YFSETQ. Trimming cost V 4 bases and J 6 bases; bases outside gene matches: 6. CDR3 residues: CASSPGGGAANVLTF. The CDR3 coding sequence is TGCGCCAGCAGCCCCGGGGGGGGAGCGGCCAACGTCCTGACTTTC.

This clone was seen only a few times. The chain recombines TRBV6-5 with TRBJ1-2; 9 nucleotides align to TRBD1. V shed 0 bases, J shed 2 bases, and the junction held 1 base outside the gene matches. Germline V gene data show CDR1 as MNHEY and CDR2 as SVGAGI. There are 15 residues in the CDR3. CDR3 coding DNA: TGTGCCAGCAGTTACTCGGGGACAGGGAACTATGGCTACACCTTC. Translation gives CASSYSGTGNYGYTF.

The rearrangement links TRBV19 to TRBJ2-5; TRBD1 might be the D (5 bases). Germline lookup yields CDR1 LNHDA and CDR2 SQIVND (reference sequence). The CDR3 runs to 13 residues. V lost 3 bases and J lost 7, with 12 bases in between. For the CDR3, the DNA is TGTGCCAGTAGTATGGCCCAGGGCATGACCCAGTACTTC. Encoded protein: CASSMAQGMTQYF. The full variable domain, completed using reference TRBV19 and TRBJ2-5, is DGGITQSPKYLFRKEGQNVTLSCEQNLNHDAMYWYRQDPGQGLRLIYYSQIVNDFQKGDIAEGYSVSREKKESFPLTVTSAQKNPTAFYLCASSMAQGMTQYFGPGTRLLVL.

The V call is TRBV28, the J call TRBJ2-2, with TRBD1 identical over 8 bases. Germline CDR1 is MDHEN and CDR2 is SYDVKM. V trimming: 8 bases; J trimming: 2 bases; junction bases outside the gene matches: 4. This CDR3 is 14 amino acids long. The CDR3 loop is CASGSGGNTGELFF. In nucleotides, the CDR3 is TGTGCCAGCGGGTCAGGGGGCAACACCGGGGAGCTGTTTTTT.

V usage is TRBV29-1 and J usage is TRBJ2-7, with TRBD1 identical over 9 bases. The J segment lost 3 bases and the V segment lost 5 bases, leaving 11 bases of the junction unmatched. This CDR3 is 15 amino acids long. From germline, CDR1 is SQVTM and CDR2 ANQGSEA. In DNA form, the CDR3 reads TGCAGCGTTTCTTCCTGGGACAGGGATGGCTACGAGCAGTACTTC. As protein: CSVSSWDRDGYEQYF.

CDR3 DNA: TGCGCCAGCAGCCCTTGCGGGTGGCGGGAGAGAACCTACGAGCAGTACTTC. The encoded protein is CASSPCGWRERTYEQYF. The chain is built from TRBV4-1 and TRBJ2-7, with 7 bases identical to TRBD2. Germline V gene data show CDR1 as MGHRA and CDR2 as YSYEKL. The V gene end was trimmed by 4 bases and the J gene end by 2 bases; junction bases not matched to a gene: 14. The CDR3 contains 17 residues.

V and J are TRBV24-1 and TRBJ2-1; TRBD2 matches 7 bases. CDR1 and CDR2 (germline): KGHDR, SFDVKD. This CDR3 has 15 amino acids. V lost 4 bases, J lost 3 bases, and 5 bases stayed unmatched. The CDR3 nucleotides are TGTGCCACCAGTGACCGGACTAGTGGCTACAATGAGCAGTTCTTC. This encodes CATSDRTSGYNEQFF.

V usage is TRBV30 and J usage is TRBJ1-1; D possibly corresponds to TRBD1 (6 bases). CDR1 is GTSNPN, CDR2 SVGIG, per germline (reference sequence). V gave up 3 bases and J gave up 6 bases, with 11 bases separating them. The CDR3 consists of 12 residues. The CDR3, as DNA: TGTGCCTGGAGCCCGGCAGGGGCTGAAGCTTTCTTT. This gives the protein CAWSPAGAEAFF.

The genes are TRBV5-4 and TRBJ2-3, with 7 bases that match TRBD1. Germline-derived CDR1 and CDR2 are SGHNT and YYREEE (reference sequence). CDR3 length equals 15 residues. V was pared by 4 bases and J by 4 bases, with 9 bases of the junction left unmatched. The CDR3 coding sequence is TGTGCCAGCAGCATGAGACAGGGAAGGCCAGATACGCAGTATTTT. It specifies CASSMRQGRPDTQYF.

The rearrangement links TRBV14 to TRBJ1-1, with D possibly being TRBD1 (6 bases). Germline lookup yields CDR1 SGHDN and CDR2 FVKESK. The CDR3 totals 15 residues. V gave up 4 bases and J gave up 3 bases, with 15 bases separating them. CDR3 residues: CASSPLGGGDTEAFF. CDR3 coding DNA: TGTGCCAGCAGCCCCCTCGGGGGGGGCGACACTGAAGCTTTCTTT.

The chain links TRBV9 to TRBJ1-5; D unresolved. Trimming removed 4 bases at V and 4 bases at J, with 12 bases between. Germline CDR1 is SGDLS and CDR2 is YYNGEE. The CDR3 length is 14 residues. CDR3 protein: CASSLGSGNQPQHF. The CDR3 DNA follows: TGTGCCAGCAGCCTAGGTTCAGGAAATCAGCCCCAGCATTTT.